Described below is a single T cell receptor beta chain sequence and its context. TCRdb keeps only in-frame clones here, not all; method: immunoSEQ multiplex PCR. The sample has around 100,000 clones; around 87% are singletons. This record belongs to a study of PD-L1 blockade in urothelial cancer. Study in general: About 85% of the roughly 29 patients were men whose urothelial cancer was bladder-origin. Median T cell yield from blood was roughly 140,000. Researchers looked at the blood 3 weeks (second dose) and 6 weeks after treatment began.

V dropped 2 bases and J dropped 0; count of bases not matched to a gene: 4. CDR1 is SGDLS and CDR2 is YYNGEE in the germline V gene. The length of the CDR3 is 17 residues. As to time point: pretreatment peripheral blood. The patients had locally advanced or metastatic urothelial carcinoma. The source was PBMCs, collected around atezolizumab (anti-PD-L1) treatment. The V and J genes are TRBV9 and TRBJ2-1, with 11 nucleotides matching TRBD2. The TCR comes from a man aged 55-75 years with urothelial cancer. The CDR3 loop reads CASSVSGRATSYNEQFF. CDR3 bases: TGTGCCAGCAGCGTTAGCGGGAGGGCCACCTCCTACAATGAGCAGTTCTTC.